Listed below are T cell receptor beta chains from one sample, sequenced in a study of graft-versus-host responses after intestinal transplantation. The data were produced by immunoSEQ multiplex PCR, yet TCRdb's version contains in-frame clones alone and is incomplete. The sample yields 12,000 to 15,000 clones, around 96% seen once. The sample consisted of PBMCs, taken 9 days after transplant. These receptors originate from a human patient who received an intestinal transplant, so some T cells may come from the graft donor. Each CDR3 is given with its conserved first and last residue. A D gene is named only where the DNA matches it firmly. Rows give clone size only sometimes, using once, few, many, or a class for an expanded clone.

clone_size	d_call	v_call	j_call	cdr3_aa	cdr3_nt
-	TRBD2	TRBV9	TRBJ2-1	CASSVSGGPNNEQFF	TGTGCCAGCAGCGTTAGCGGGGGACCCAACAATGAGCAGTTCTTC
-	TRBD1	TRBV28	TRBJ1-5	CASRRVGGDREGLGPQHF	TGTGCCAGCAGGCGGGTGGGGGGTGACAGGGAGGGTCTCGGGCCCCAGCATTTT
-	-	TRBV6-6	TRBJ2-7	CASSRQDGYEQYF	TGTGCCAGCAGTAGACAGGATGGCTACGAGCAGTACTTC
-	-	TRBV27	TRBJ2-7	CASSLNIRQVQYF	TGTGCCAGCAGTCTCAATATCAGACAAGTCCAGTACTTC
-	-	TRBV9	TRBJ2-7	CASSVGVGSYEQYF	TGTGCCAGCAGCGTAGGAGTAGGCTCCTACGAGCAGTACTTC
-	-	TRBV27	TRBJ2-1	CASSLGQYNEQFF	TGTGCCAGCAGTTTGGGCCAGTACAATGAGCAGTTCTTC
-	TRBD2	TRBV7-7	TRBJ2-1	CASSSRLAGYNEQFF	TGTGCTAGCAGCTCAAGACTAGCAGGATACAATGAGCAGTTCTTC
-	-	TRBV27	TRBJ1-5	CASSAFYNQPQHF	TGTGCCAGCAGTGCGTTTTACAATCAGCCCCAGCATTTT
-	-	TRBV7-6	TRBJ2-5	CASNYGTNQETQYF	TGTGCCAGCAACTACGGTACCAACCAAGAGACCCAGTACTTC
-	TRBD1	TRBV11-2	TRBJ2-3	CASSLGELTGAYTDTQYF	TGTGCCAGCAGCTTAGGGGAGTTGACAGGGGCGTACACAGATACGCAGTATTTT
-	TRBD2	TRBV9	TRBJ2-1	CASSLRTSIIPGGYNEQFF	TGTGCCAGCAGCTTACGGACTAGCATTATCCCCGGAGGTTACAATGAGCAGTTCTTC
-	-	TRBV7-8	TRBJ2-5	CASSLGVRGNQETQYF	TGTGCCAGCAGCTTAGGGGTCAGGGGTAACCAAGAGACCCAGTACTTC
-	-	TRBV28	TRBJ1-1	CASSLEGAREAFF	TGTGCCAGCAGTTTAGAGGGAGCAAGGGAAGCTTTCTTT
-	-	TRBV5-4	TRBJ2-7	CASSLSHGTYEQYF	TGTGCCAGCAGCCTTTCTCACGGCACCTACGAGCAGTACTTC
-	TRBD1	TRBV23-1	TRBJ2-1	CASTAGQVNEQFF	TGCGCCAGCACCGCGGGACAGGTAAATGAGCAGTTCTTC
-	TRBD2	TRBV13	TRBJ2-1	CASSASGTNSYNEQFF	TGTGCCAGCAGCGCGTCCGGGACTAACTCCTACAATGAGCAGTTCTTC
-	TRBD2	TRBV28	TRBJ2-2	CASSPSKTSGRRGAGELFF	TGTGCCAGCAGTCCCTCGAAGACTAGCGGGAGAAGGGGCGCCGGGGAGCTGTTTTTT
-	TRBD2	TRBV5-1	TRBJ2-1	CASSLAGASGGKHEQFF	TGCGCCAGCAGCTTGGCGGGGGCTAGCGGGGGCAAGCATGAGCAGTTCTTC
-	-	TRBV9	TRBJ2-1	CASSAWDKGNEQFF	TGTGCCAGCAGCGCTTGGGACAAGGGAAATGAGCAGTTCTTC
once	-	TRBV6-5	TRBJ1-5	CASSDGNQPQHF	TGTGCCAGCTCGGACGGCAATCAGCCCCAGCATTTT
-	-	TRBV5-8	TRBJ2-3	CASSPWGTDTQYF	TGTGCCAGCAGCCCCTGGGGGACAGATACGCAGTATTTT
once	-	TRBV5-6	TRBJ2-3	CASSFSPGLLADTQYF	TGTGCCAGCAGCTTCAGTCCCGGACTGCTGGCAGATACGCAGTATTTT
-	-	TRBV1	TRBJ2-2	CTSSQDRTASVDTGELFF	TGCACCAGCAGCCAAGATCGTACGGCTAGCGTAGACACCGGGGAGCTGTTTTTT
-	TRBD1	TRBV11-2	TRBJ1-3	CASSLRDRGPNTIYF	TGTGCCAGCAGCTTAAGGGACAGAGGGCCAAACACCATATATTTT
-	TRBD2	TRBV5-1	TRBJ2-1	CASSLGLAGRNEQFF	TGCGCCAGCAGCTTGGGACTAGCGGGAAGGAATGAGCAGTTCTTC
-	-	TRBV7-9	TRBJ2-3	CASSSTTRPTDTQYF	TGTGCCAGCAGCTCAACGACTAGACCCACAGATACGCAGTATTTT
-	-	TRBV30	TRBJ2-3	CAWSVGADTQYF	TGTGCCTGGAGTGTAGGGGCAGATACGCAGTATTTT
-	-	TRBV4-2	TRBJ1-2	CASSSNLIPGYTF	TGTGCCAGCAGCTCCAATTTGATCCCTGGCTACACCTTC
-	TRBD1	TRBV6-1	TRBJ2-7	CASSGQGLSYEQYF	TGTGCCAGCAGCGGACAGGGGCTATCTTACGAGCAGTACTTC
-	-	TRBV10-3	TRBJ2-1	CAISDLSRCQGKSSYNEQFF	TGTGCCATCAGTGATCTTTCTCGTTGTCAGGGAAAAAGCTCCTACAATGAGCAGTTCTTC
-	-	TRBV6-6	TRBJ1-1	CASRYGTEAFF	TGTGCCAGCAGATACGGAACTGAAGCTTTCTTT
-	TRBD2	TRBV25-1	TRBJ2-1	CASSESPIAGGRNEQFF	TGTGCCAGCAGTGAATCCCCAATAGCGGGAGGTAGGAATGAGCAGTTCTTC
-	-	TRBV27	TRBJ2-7	CASSLIGTAYEQYF	TGTGCCAGCAGTTTGATCGGCACCGCCTACGAGCAGTACTTC
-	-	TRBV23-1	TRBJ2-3	CATLRIPQAPAGDFGTDTQYF	TGCGCCACCCTCCGCATTCCCCAGGCCCCGGCAGGGGATTTTGGCACAGATACGCAGTATTTT
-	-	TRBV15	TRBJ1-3	CATSRDSGAGNTIYF	TGTGCCACCAGCAGAGATTCAGGGGCGGGAAACACCATATATTTT
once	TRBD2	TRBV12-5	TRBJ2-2	CASGARGANTGELFF	TGTGCTAGTGGTGCTCGGGGGGCGAACACCGGGGAGCTGTTTTTT
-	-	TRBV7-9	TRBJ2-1	CASSGNNEQFF	TGTGCCAGCAGCGGCAACAATGAGCAGTTCTTC
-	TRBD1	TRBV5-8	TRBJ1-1	CASSPRGGAGMNTEAFF	TGTGCCAGCAGCCCCAGGGGGGGCGCGGGAATGAACACTGAAGCTTTCTTT
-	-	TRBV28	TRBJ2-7	CASRVGQIYEQYF	TGTGCCAGCAGAGTTGGACAGATCTACGAGCAGTACTTC
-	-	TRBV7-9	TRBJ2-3	CASSLGLAEADTQYF	TGTGCCAGCAGCTTAGGGCTAGCTGAGGCAGATACGCAGTATTTT
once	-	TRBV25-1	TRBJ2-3	CASSAPRANYTDTQYF	TGTGCCAGCAGTGCTCCCAGAGCTAATTATACAGATACGCAGTATTTT
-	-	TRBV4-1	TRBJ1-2	CASSQNYGYTF	TGCGCCAGCAGCCAAAACTATGGCTACACCTTC
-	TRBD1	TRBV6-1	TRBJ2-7	CASSESDRAYEQYF	TGTGCCAGCAGTGAAAGTGACAGGGCCTACGAGCAGTACTTC
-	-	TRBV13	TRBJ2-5	CASSHRDEMYQETQYF	TGTGCCAGCAGCCACCGGGACGAAATGTATCAAGAGACCCAGTACTTC
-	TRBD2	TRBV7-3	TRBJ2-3	CASSPNVREGDTQYF	TGTGCCAGCAGCCCTAACGTCCGGGAGGGGGATACGCAGTATTTT